A single sample is the source of the 22 T cell receptor beta chains below, sequenced in a study of T-cell reconstitution after alpha-beta-depleted transplantation in children. Preparation of the TCRbeta library involved a method that used unique molecular identifiers. In TCRdb, the PCR reads were re-called with MiXCR into one record per CDR3 protein. This sample has 130,000 to 150,000 distinct CDR3 sequences, with 8.8% found just once. Sequences were derived from PBMCs, mostly from graft donor cells, sampled 180 days after TCRalphabeta/CD19-depleted stem cell transplant. The receptors originated from a female patient aged 2 to 10 who had a stem cell transplant for congenital amegakaryocytic thrombocytopenia, so the T cells may come from the graft donor.

This clonotype was seen repeatedly, ten times or more. The chain is built from TRBV5-1 and TRBJ1-2, with 9 bases matching TRBD1. CDR3 length: 13 amino acids. Germline CDR1 SGHRS, CDR2 YFSETQ. The trim removed 2 bases at V and 6 bases at J, leaving 2 bases unmatched. For the CDR3, the DNA is TGCGCCAGCAGCTTACGGACAGGGGATGGCTACACCTTC. It specifies CASSLRTGDGYTF.

This chain joins TRBV12-3 or TRBV12-4 and TRBJ1-6; D is uncertain. This CDR3 is 13 amino acids long. Trimming stripped 3 bases from V and 6 bases from J, with 6 bases between. CDR3 protein: CASSLAVNSPLHF. For the CDR3, the DNA is TGTGCCAGCAGTTTGGCGGTTAATTCACCCCTCCACTTT.

This clonotype was found many times. Here the CDR3 reads CASSFGVDQPQHF. For the CDR3, the DNA is TGTGCCAGCAGTTTCGGGGTAGATCAGCCCCAGCATTTT. This chain uses TRBV12-3 or TRBV12-4 with TRBJ1-5; no clear D gene. The CDR3 is 13 residues long. V was trimmed by 3 bases and J by 5 bases, leaving 8 bases between them.

This chain links TRBV20-1 with TRBJ2-5, with TRBD2 matching over 13 bases. Germline trimming cut 6 bases from V and 2 bases from J; bases unmatched to any gene: 6. Germline CDR1 reads DFQATT; CDR2 reads SNEGSKA (reference sequence). The CDR3 runs to 15 residues. CDR3 nucleotides: TGCAGTGCCCAGGGACTAGCGGGGAGTCAAGAGACCCAGTACTTC. Protein sequence: CSAQGLAGSQETQYF.

This clonotype showed up many times. The chain is built from TRBV2 and TRBJ2-5; 7 nucleotides agree with TRBD1. J was trimmed by 5 bases and V by 0 bases; bases with no gene match: 6. The CDR3 is 15 amino acids. Germline V gives CDR1 SNHLY, CDR2 FYNNEI. As DNA, the CDR3 is TGTGCCAGCAGTGAAGCTGACAGGGTCAGGGAGACCCAGTACTTC. Translating it yields CASSEADRVRETQYF.

This clonotype was detected only a few times. The chain uses TRBV7-8 and TRBJ2-7; D not resolved. This CDR3 comprises 15 residues. The germline V gene has CDR1 SGHVS and CDR2 FQNEAQ. V was pared by 5 bases and J by 2 bases, with 16 bases between. CDR3 DNA: TGTGCCAGCAGCGCACGGCCGGGCACCACCTACGAGCAGTACTTC. Translation: CASSARPGTTYEQYF.

The chain links TRBV20-1 to TRBJ1-2; tentative D call: TRBD1 (6 bases). V was trimmed by 6 bases and J by 3 bases, leaving 14 bases between them. Germline V gene data show CDR1 as DFQATT and CDR2 as SNEGSKA (reference sequence). The CDR3 consists of 13 residues. CDR3 nucleotide sequence: TGCAGTGCCCCAAGGACAGTTGACTATGGCTACACCTTC. Its translation: CSAPRTVDYGYTF.

The rearrangement links TRBV20-1 to TRBJ2-7; a weak D match, TRBD2 (6 bases). V was clipped by 2 bases and J by 3 bases, with 20 bases between them. The CDR3 extends over 16 amino acids. The germline gives CDR1 DFQATT, CDR2 SNEGSKA (reference sequence). CDR3 DNA sequence: TGCAGTGCTAGACCCATCCCCCTGGACTATCTCTACGAGCAGTACTTC. Translating it yields CSARPIPLDYLYEQYF.

Many counts were recorded for this clonotype. J is TRBJ1-1 and V is TRBV7-6; 12 bases line up with TRBD1. V gave up 0 bases and J gave up 9 bases; unmatched junction bases: 8. This CDR3 is 16 amino acids long. Germline CDR1 SGHVS, CDR2 FNYEAQ. The CDR3 here is CASSLAWGQGASKAFF. CDR3 sequence (DNA): TGTGCCAGCAGCTTAGCGTGGGGACAGGGGGCTAGCAAAGCTTTCTTT.

This clonotype was seen repeatedly, ten times or more. The rearrangement links TRBV18 to TRBJ2-2; D is unresolved. Germline lookup yields CDR1 KGHSH and CDR2 LQKENI. The ends were cut back, 4 bases at V and 2 bases at J, with 14 bases in the middle. This CDR3 has 16 amino acids. CDR3: CASSRSTTSNTGELFF. The CDR3 bases are TGTGCCAGCTCACGATCTACGACCTCCAACACCGGGGAGCTGTTTTTT.

V is TRBV5-1 and J is TRBJ2-7; no definite D call. The V end lost 4 bases, the J end lost 7 bases, and 12 bases lay between the germline ends. Germline V lookup: CDR1 SGHRS, CDR2 YFSETQ. The CDR3 has 12 amino acids. The CDR3: CASSTGVGEQYF. The CDR3 DNA reads as TGCGCCAGCAGCACGGGTGTGGGGGAGCAGTACTTC.

In its sample, this clonotype was seen many times. The rearrangement uses TRBV4-2 and TRBJ2-1, with 7 bases matching TRBD2. The germline gives CDR1 LGHNA, CDR2 YNFKEQ. CDR3 length: 15 residues. V lost 4 bases and J lost 6; bases outside the gene matches: 9. The CDR3 DNA is TGTGCCAGCAGCCCTGGACCTCCTAGCGGCAATGAGCAGTTCTTC. It yields the protein CASSPGPPSGNEQFF.

The chain joins TRBV6-4 to TRBJ2-1, with 13 positions matching TRBD2. The V and J ends lost 1 base and 8 bases, in that order; junction bases with no gene match: 2. Germline V gene lookup returns CDR1 MRHNA and CDR2 SNTAGT. This CDR3 comprises 15 residues. In DNA, the CDR3 is TGTGCCAGCAGTGACTGGACTAGCGGGAGCTATGAGCAGTTCTTC. This gives the protein CASSDWTSGSYEQFF.

The chain uses TRBV7-6 and TRBJ1-5; D call uncertain. The V and J ends lost 1 base and 5 bases respectively, with 9 bases between them. Germline CDR1 SGHVS, CDR2 FNYEAQ. This CDR3 contains 14 residues. In DNA form, the CDR3 reads TGTGCCAGCAGCTTAGATACTAGGGATCAGCCCCAGCATTTT. It encodes CASSLDTRDQPQHF.

This clonotype was counted many times. The chain couples TRBV11-2 to TRBJ2-6; TRBD1 might be the D (6 bases). Germline V lookup: CDR1 SGHAT, CDR2 FQNNGV. This CDR3 is built from 19 residues. V was clipped by 5 bases and J by 0 bases, with 20 bases between them. DNA of the CDR3: TGTGCCAGCAGCCTCCACCGGTGGGACATATTCTCTGGGGCCAACGTCCTGACTTTC. As protein: CASSLHRWDIFSGANVLTF.

In its sample, this clonotype ranks as medium-sized (0.01 to 0.1%). The rearrangement uses TRBV29-1 and TRBJ2-7, with 7 positions matching TRBD1. This CDR3 has 13 amino acids. The germline gives CDR1 SQVTM, CDR2 ANQGSEA. The ends lost 4 bases at V and 5 bases at J; junction bases unmatched: 8. The CDR3 bases are TGCAGCGTTGTGGAGACAGGGTACGACGAGCAGTACTTC. Translating it yields CSVVETGYDEQYF.

By its share, this clonotype is medium-sized. This sequence joins TRBV29-1 and TRBJ2-5, with 9 bases identical to TRBD2. The length of the CDR3 is 15 residues. V gave up 7 bases and J gave up 4 bases; unmatched junction bases: 13. The V gene's germline CDR1 is SQVTM and CDR2 ANQGSEA. The CDR3, as DNA: TGCAGCGCCGAAATAGCGGGAGTCATGAGAGAGACCCAGTACTTC. It specifies CSAEIAGVMRETQYF.

This rearrangement joins TRBV28 to TRBJ1-1, with D unresolved. The V end lost 5 bases, the J end lost 1 base, and 8 bases lay between the germline ends. The CDR3 is 13 residues long. Germline loops: CDR1 MDHEN, CDR2 SYDVKM. The CDR3 bases are TGTGCCAGCAGTACCCGAACGAACACTGAAGCTTTCTTT. This gives the protein CASSTRTNTEAFF.

The table lists this clonotype with many counts. V gene TRBV25-1 combines with J gene TRBJ2-1; unclear D gene. This CDR3 comprises 15 residues. The germline V gene encodes CDR1 MGHDK and CDR2 SYGVNS. Trimming took off 1 base at V and 0 bases at J, with 7 bases between the two ends. The CDR3: CASSEFWGSYNEQFF. In DNA form, the CDR3 reads TGTGCCAGCAGTGAATTCTGGGGCTCCTACAATGAGCAGTTCTTC.

This clonotype was counted at least ten times. The chain has TRBV18 and TRBJ1-6; D is unclear. V shed 6 bases and J shed 14 bases, with 20 bases lying between them. CDR3 length: 14 amino acids. CDR1 and CDR2 from the germline V gene are KGHSH and LQKENI. The chain's CDR3 is CASSQGSGDSSLHF. CDR3 DNA sequence: TGTGCCAGCTCCCAAGGAAGCGGTGATTCTTCCCTCCACTTT.

The V call is TRBV12-3 or TRBV12-4, the J call TRBJ2-1; 10 nucleotides match TRBD2. There are 18 residues in the CDR3. V lost 0 bases to trimming and J lost 5 bases; unmatched junction nucleotides: 10. The CDR3 region has the DNA TGTGCCAGCAGTTTAGCGCTAGCGGGAGCCCTCTACGACAATGAGCAGTTCTTC. Its protein product is CASSLALAGALYDNEQFF.

At least ten counts were recorded for this clonotype. V is TRBV20-1 and J is TRBJ2-7, with 8 bases that match TRBD2. With 6 bases clipped from V and 4 bases from J, the junction kept 8 bases outside the gene matches. Germline V gene lookup returns CDR1 DFQATT and CDR2 SNEGSKA (reference sequence). CDR3 length: 13 residues. This CDR3 is CSAPSGSLYEQYF. CDR3 bases: TGCAGTGCCCCGAGCGGGAGTCTATACGAGCAGTACTTC.